This T cell receptor beta chain was observed in a study of T cells in Graves' hyperthyroidism and ophthalmopathy. Whole-study findings and limits: Median prediction lead before ophthalmopathy onset was 5 to 7 months with the model.

V shed 5 bases, J shed 4 bases, and the junction held 7 bases outside the gene matches. This CDR3 is built from 15 residues. Germline CDR1 is SEHNR and CDR2 is FQNEAQ (reference sequence). The study left out patients who had uncontrolled infection, other autoimmune disease, pregnancy or lactation. The CDR3 regions of TCR beta were amplified from RNA transcripts. TCR CDR3 underwent first-round RT-PCR with the HTBI primer set. TCRdb independently ran MiXCR on the multiplex PCR reads; one entry per CDR3 protein. This sample yields 480,000 or so distinct CDR3 sequences, of which roughly 45% are seen a single time; 35% to 50% belongs to the top ten. About this clonotype: Its antigen remains unidentified.

Sequenced: peripheral blood or thyroid tissue (not recorded which). The origin of this receptor is an adult woman with Graves' disease, either hyperthyroidism or ophthalmopathy (not recorded which). The chain recombines TRBV7-9 with TRBJ2-5; 10 bases line up with TRBD2. CDR3 nucleotides: TGTGCCAGCAGCCCAGTAGCGGGAGGTGGAGAGACCCAGTACTTC. Encoded protein: CASSPVAGGGETQYF.